What follows are 9 T cell receptor beta chains derived from one specimen sequenced in a study of blood T cell repertoires in COVID-19. The protocol was immunoSEQ multiplex PCR, while the TCRdb copy is restricted to in-frame clones and leaves out a portion. The sample consists of some 150,000 clones, 84% of them appearing once. The sample taken for sequencing was peripheral blood. The source is a woman aged 45-65 years in a cohort sampled during active or convalescent COVID-19.

The V call is TRBV19, the J call TRBJ2-7; 9 bases map to TRBD1. The CDR3 covers 13 residues. Unmatched junction bases numbered 1, after V lost 3 bases and J lost 4 bases. Germline V lookup: CDR1 LNHDA, CDR2 SQIVND (reference sequence). The CDR3 protein is CASSMGQGYEQYF. In DNA form, the CDR3 reads TGTGCCAGTAGTATGGGACAGGGATACGAGCAGTACTTC.

The gene calls are TRBV29-1 and TRBJ2-7; 7 nucleotides align to TRBD1. CDR3 length: 14 residues. V shed 2 bases and J 4 bases; nucleotides not matched to a gene: 8. Germline V gene data show CDR1 as SQVTM and CDR2 as ANQGSEA. CDR3 nucleotides: TGCAGCGTTGAACTGGGAAAACAGGGGTACGAGCAGTACTTC. It codes for CSVELGKQGYEQYF.

V and J are TRBV7-9 and TRBJ1-5, with D possibly matching TRBD1 (5 bases). The CDR3 sequence is 12 residues long. Trimming removed 5 bases at V and 4 bases at J, with 6 bases between. Germline CDR1 reads SEHNR; CDR2 reads FQNEAQ (reference sequence). The DNA for the CDR3 is TGTGCCAGCAGCGGGACTAATCAGCCCCAGCATTTT. The encoded protein is CASSGTNQPQHF.

This clone was counted a single time. J is TRBJ2-1 and V is TRBV12-3 or TRBV12-4; perhaps TRBD1 as D (5 bases). The CDR3 has 12 residues. V was trimmed by 7 bases and J by 9 bases, leaving 13 bases between them. Here the CDR3 DNA reads TGTGCCAGCACCTCACAGGCAGGTGAGCAGTTCTTC. Translated: CASTSQAGEQFF.

The gene calls are TRBV11-2 and TRBJ1-1; no clear D. Germline V gives CDR1 SGHAT, CDR2 FQNNGV. The CDR3 runs to 14 residues. Trimming cost V 3 bases and J 1 base, with 9 bases left between them. The CDR3 loop is CASSFGRENTEAFF. Here the CDR3 DNA reads TGTGCCAGCAGCTTCGGGAGGGAGAACACTGAAGCTTTCTTT.

This chain joins TRBV19 and TRBJ1-2; weak D call: TRBD1 (5 bases). CDR3 size: 14 residues. Trimming shortened V by 5 bases and J by 2 bases, and 12 bases separated the two germline ends. The germline V gene has CDR1 LNHDA and CDR2 SQIVND (reference sequence). The CDR3 DNA is TGTGCCAGTAGTGCGGGGCGACAAAACTATGGCTACACCTTC. Residues: CASSAGRQNYGYTF.

The rearrangement joins TRBV19 to TRBJ2-1; D is perhaps TRBD2 (6 bases). Per the germline V gene, CDR1 is LNHDA and CDR2 is SQIVND (reference sequence). Deletions cut 4 bases from V and 3 bases from J, with 10 bases between. This CDR3 comprises 14 residues. CDR3 nucleotide sequence: TGTGCCAGTAGTAGGGCTAGCGTCTACAATGAGCAGTTCTTC. Translated: CASSRASVYNEQFF.

This clone showed up just a few times. The chain carries TRBV2 and TRBJ1-3; no definite D call. V lost 3 bases, J lost 3 bases, and 9 bases lay in between. CDR3 size: 14 residues. Looked up from germline, CDR1 is SNHLY and CDR2 is FYNNEI. The CDR3 protein is CASSDWPNGNTIYF. The CDR3 nucleotides are TGTGCCAGCAGTGATTGGCCGAATGGAAACACCATATATTTT.

The chain couples TRBV9 to TRBJ2-7; maybe TRBD2 (5 bases). V lost 0 bases to trimming and J lost 2 bases, with 15 bases between them. The CDR3 has 16 amino acids. Germline CDR1 reads SGDLS; CDR2 reads YYNGEE. CDR3 DNA sequence: TGTGCCAGCAGCGTAGTCAGGATCGTCGGGACCTACGAGCAGTACTTC. This encodes CASSVVRIVGTYEQYF.